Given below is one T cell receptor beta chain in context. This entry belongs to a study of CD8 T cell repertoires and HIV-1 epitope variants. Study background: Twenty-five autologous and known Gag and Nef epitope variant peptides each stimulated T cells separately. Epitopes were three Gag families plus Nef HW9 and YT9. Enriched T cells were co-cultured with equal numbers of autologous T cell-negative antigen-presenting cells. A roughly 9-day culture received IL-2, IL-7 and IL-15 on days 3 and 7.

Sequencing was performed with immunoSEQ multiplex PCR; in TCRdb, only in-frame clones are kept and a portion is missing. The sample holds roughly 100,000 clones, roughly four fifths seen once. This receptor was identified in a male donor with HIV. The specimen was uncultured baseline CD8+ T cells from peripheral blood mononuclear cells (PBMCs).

The DNA of the CDR3 is TGTGCCAGCAGGGCACATGGGCAGGGCTCCTACGAGCAGTACTTC. It yields the protein CASRAHGQGSYEQYF. The rearrangement joins TRBV6-5 to TRBJ2-7; D perhaps matches TRBD1 (5 bases). Germline V gene sequence: CDR1 MNHEY, CDR2 SVGAGI. This CDR3 region has 15 residues. The germline V and J ends were trimmed by 6 bases and 0 bases, with 15 bases remaining between them.